This entry lists 26 T cell receptor beta chains sequenced from one sample in a study of Japanese encephalitis immunity and Zika vaccine responses. PBMCs were CFSE-labeled and cultured for roughly 6 days with peptide pools at 1 ug/mL each. Live CD56-CD19-CD16-CD3+CD4+ cells with low CFSE were sorted unfixed as proliferating CD4 T cells. Each CDR3 protein gets one entry after TCRdb re-called the 5' RACE reads with MiXCR. Altogether 300 to 400 distinct CDR3 sequences are present, around 3.8% being singletons, with the ten largest covering about a third. Source: antigen-activated CD4+ T cells from blood, cultured, taken during a Zika inactivated vaccine study. These receptors were collected from an adult man who received an inactivated Zika virus vaccine.

By share, this clonotype ranks as large (0.1 to 1%). CDR3 DNA: TGCGCCAGCAGCCGGGACAGAAGCACAGATACGCAGTATTTT. This translates into CASSRDRSTDTQYF. The chain links TRBV10-1 to TRBJ2-3; TRBD1 aligns across 7 bases. Germline V lookup: CDR1 WNHNN, CDR2 SYGVQD (reference sequence). CDR3 length: 14 amino acids. V dropped 6 bases and J dropped 0; count of bases not matched to a gene: 3.

By its share, this clonotype is medium-sized (0.01 to 0.1%). The chain has TRBV30 and TRBJ2-4, with D unclear. Germline lookup yields CDR1 GTSNPN and CDR2 SVGIG (reference sequence). V shed 0 bases and J shed 9 bases, with 9 bases lying between them. The CDR3 totals 12 residues. In DNA, the CDR3 is TGTGCCTGGAGTGTGGATATGAGCATTCAGTACTTC. Amino acids: CAWSVDMSIQYF.

This clonotype rates as large. The rearrangement joins TRBV4-3 to TRBJ1-1; tentative D call: TRBD1 (5 bases). CDR1 and CDR2 (germline): LGHNA, YSLEER. The CDR3 loop spans 13 amino acids. The V and J ends lost 4 bases and 3 bases respectively, with 9 bases between them. CDR3 loop: CASSLDSYTEAFF. The CDR3 nucleotides are TGCGCCAGCAGCCTTGACAGTTACACTGAAGCTTTCTTT.

V usage is TRBV5-4 and J usage is TRBJ1-2; maybe TRBD1 (5 bases). The CDR3 is 16 residues long. V lost 5 bases, J lost 2 bases, and 19 bases lay in between. The germline CDR1 and CDR2 sequences are SGHNT and YYREEE (reference sequence). The CDR3: CASSLRPGAKNYGYTF. In DNA, the CDR3 is TGTGCCAGCAGTTTAAGACCCGGGGCGAAGAACTATGGCTACACCTTC. The variable domain in full, completed from reference TRBV5-4 and TRBJ1-2, reads ETGVTQSPTHLIKTRGQQVTLRCSSQSGHNTVSWYQQALGQGPQFIFQYYREEENGRGNFPPRFSGLQFPNYSSELNVNALELDDSALYLCASSLRPGAKNYGYTFGSGTRLTVV.

By proportion, this clonotype is medium-sized. The chain combines TRBV10-3 with TRBJ2-1; 13 bases map to TRBD2. The CDR3 is 13 amino acids. Trimming at V came to 6 bases and at J to 14 bases, leaving 7 bases not matched to a gene. Germline V gene sequence: CDR1 ENHRY, CDR2 SYGVKD. The CDR3, as DNA: TGTGCCATCAGAAATACTAGCGGGGGGGTAGAGTTCTTC. It is translated as CAIRNTSGGVEFF.

By sample share, this clonotype is large (0.1 to 1%). The V gene is TRBV29-1, the J gene TRBJ1-2; 8 nucleotides agree with TRBD1. The CDR3 runs 13 residues. Germline-derived CDR1 and CDR2 are SQVTM and ANQGSEA. Trimming at V came to 5 bases and at J to 6 bases, leaving 8 bases not matched to a gene. Here the CDR3 DNA reads TGCAGCGTTTCGGAGACAGGGGCGAATGGCTACACCTTC. It yields the protein CSVSETGANGYTF. The full variable domain, its missing parts supplied by reference TRBV29-1 and TRBJ1-2, is SAVISQKPSRDICQRGTSLTIQCQVDSQVTMMFWYRQQPGQSLTLIATANQGSEATYESGFVIDKFPISRPNLTFSTLTVSNMSPEDSSIYLCSVSETGANGYTFGSGTRLTVV.

By sample share, this clonotype is large. The chain carries TRBV4-3 and TRBJ1-5; the D is unclear. Per the germline V gene, CDR1 is LGHNA and CDR2 is YSLEER. Trimming took off 0 bases at V and 1 base at J, with 1 base between the two ends. The CDR3 extends over 13 amino acids. The CDR3: CASSQESNQPQHF. CDR3 sequence (DNA): TGCGCCAGCAGCCAAGAAAGCAATCAGCCCCAGCATTTT.

By share, this clonotype counts as medium-sized. This chain links TRBV4-3 with TRBJ1-2; 7 bases map to TRBD1. Trimming took 5 bases from V and 2 from J; bases not matched to a gene: 2. Germline V gene data show CDR1 as LGHNA and CDR2 as YSLEER. The CDR3 is 13 amino acids. CDR3 bases: TGCGCCAGCAGCGCGACAGGGAACTATGGCTACACCTTC. Translation: CASSATGNYGYTF.

By sample fraction, this clonotype is medium-sized. The chain employs TRBV5-1 and TRBJ2-3; D is possibly TRBD2 (6 bases). CDR3 length: 14 amino acids. The germline V gene encodes CDR1 SGHRS and CDR2 YFSETQ. Deletions cut 4 bases from V and 6 bases from J, with 15 bases between. Here the CDR3 reads CASSPWGGADTQYF. CDR3 DNA: TGCGCCAGCAGCCCGTGGGGCGGGGCGGATACGCAGTATTTT.

This clonotype is termed hyperexpanded. The J gene is TRBJ2-1, the V gene TRBV4-3, with 8 bases identical to TRBD2. Looked up from germline, CDR1 is LGHNA and CDR2 is YSLEER. V shed 2 bases, J shed 3 bases, and the junction held 3 bases outside the gene matches. CDR3 length: 15 amino acids. The DNA of the CDR3 is TGCGCCAGCAGCCAAACGGGGGGGAACTACAATGAGCAGTTCTTC. Translation: CASSQTGGNYNEQFF.

This clonotype is judged hyperexpanded (1% or more). Here the CDR3 DNA reads TGCGCCAGCAGCCAAGAGGACAGGGTAGGTGAGCAGTTCTTC. As protein: CASSQEDRVGEQFF. The rearrangement links TRBV4-3 to TRBJ2-1; 8 nucleotides agree with TRBD1. This CDR3 has 14 residues. Germline assignment: CDR1 LGHNA and CDR2 YSLEER. The trim removed 0 bases at V and 9 bases at J, leaving 4 bases unmatched.

This clonotype was seen a few times. The chain combines TRBV29-1 with TRBJ1-1; 7 nucleotides line up with TRBD1. Germline V gene data show CDR1 as SQVTM and CDR2 as ANQGSEA. CDR3 length equals 13 residues. Unmatched junction bases numbered 7, after V lost 5 bases and J lost 4 bases. CDR3 sequence: CSVMTGLGTEAFF. CDR3 bases: TGCAGCGTTATGACAGGGTTGGGCACTGAAGCTTTCTTT.

This clonotype rates as medium-sized. The chain joins TRBV30 to TRBJ2-5; 12 bases match TRBD2. Trimming cost V 3 bases and J 7 bases; bases outside gene matches: 3. The CDR3 loop spans 13 amino acids. Germline loops: CDR1 GTSNPN, CDR2 SVGIG (reference sequence). CDR3 sequence reads: CAWRLAGGPTQYF. In nucleotides, the CDR3 is TGTGCCTGGAGGCTAGCGGGGGGGCCGACCCAGTACTTC.

The gene calls are TRBV18 and TRBJ1-4, with D possibly being TRBD1 (5 bases). The V end lost 4 bases, the J end lost 0 bases, and 12 bases lay between the germline ends. The germline V gene has CDR1 KGHSH and CDR2 LQKENI. This CDR3 is 16 amino acids long. Written as DNA, the CDR3 is TGTGCCAGCTCACAGGGACTTGGTGCAACTAATGAAAAACTGTTTTTT. As protein: CASSQGLGATNEKLFF.

By share, this clonotype counts as large. This chain joins TRBV6-2 or TRBV6-3 and TRBJ2-2, with no clear D. Trimming left V 0 bases short and J 6 bases short, with 14 bases between. Germline V gene data show CDR1 as MNHEY and CDR2 as SVGEGT. The CDR3 is 16 residues long. CDR3 region: CASSYSTPTWAGELFF. CDR3 in DNA: TGTGCCAGCAGTTACTCGACTCCCACCTGGGCCGGGGAGCTGTTTTTT.

This clonotype rates as large. V is TRBV4-3 and J is TRBJ1-1; no reliable D call. The germline CDR1 and CDR2 sequences are LGHNA and YSLEER. Deletions cut 1 base from V and 4 bases from J, with 16 bases between. This CDR3 has 16 residues. The CDR3 sequence is CASSQGSRTDFTEAFF. DNA of the CDR3: TGCGCCAGCAGCCAAGGGTCCCGGACGGACTTCACTGAAGCTTTCTTT.

This clonotype is large in the sample. The chain combines TRBV10-3 with TRBJ2-7; perhaps TRBD2 as D (5 bases). The length of the CDR3 is 15 residues. Germline values: CDR1 ENHRY, CDR2 SYGVKD. Trimming removed 2 bases at V and 1 base at J, with 12 bases between. The CDR3 reads CAISERGRGSYEQYV. The CDR3 DNA reads as TGTGCCATCAGTGAGAGAGGACGGGGATCCTACGAGCAGTACGTC.

This clonotype is labeled medium-sized. CDR3 coding DNA: TGTGCCAGCAGCGGGACAGGCTTGAACACCGGGGAGCTGTTTTTT. Encoded protein: CASSGTGLNTGELFF. V usage is TRBV6-5 and J usage is TRBJ2-2; TRBD1 matches 8 bases. Germline V lookup: CDR1 MNHEY, CDR2 SVGAGI. The CDR3 extends over 15 amino acids. The V and J ends lost 6 bases and 1 base, in that order; junction bases with no gene match: 4.

This clonotype is medium-sized in the sample. The genes are TRBV4-3 and TRBJ2-2, with a tentative D call TRBD1 (5 bases). Trimming removed 1 base from V and 1 base from J, with 7 bases in between. From germline, CDR1 is LGHNA and CDR2 YSLEER. The CDR3 is 15 amino acids. This CDR3 reads CASSQAGQNTGELFF. CDR3 bases: TGCGCCAGCAGCCAAGCCGGACAGAACACCGGGGAGCTGTTTTTT.

As for this clonotype: One end of the junction fails to match germline, which may point to a read error. The V gene is TRBV4-2, the J gene TRBJ1-4; D is undetermined. Germline V gene data show CDR1 as LGHNA and CDR2 as YNFKEQ. The CDR3 sequence is 16 residues long. The CDR3 DNA is TGTGCCAGCAGCAAAGATCGAGGCAGAAATAATGAAAAACTGTTTTTT. Translation: CASSKDRGRNNEKLFF.

This clonotype is deemed large (0.1 to 1%). The rearrangement uses TRBV2 and TRBJ1-2; the D is unclear. Germline CDR1 reads SNHLY; CDR2 reads FYNNEI. CDR3 length equals 14 residues. The V end lost 10 bases, the J end lost 0 bases, and 15 bases lay between the germline ends. CDR3 loop: CATVDRVPNYGYTF. Here the CDR3 DNA reads TGTGCCACCGTTGATAGGGTCCCTAACTATGGCTACACCTTC. Full variable domain (missing parts from reference TRBV2 and TRBJ1-2): EPEVTQTPSHQVTQMGQEVILRCVPISNHLYFYWYRQILGQKVEFLVSFYNNEISEKSEIFDDQFSVERPDGSNFTLKIRSTKLEDSAMYFCATVDRVPNYGYTFGSGTRLTVV.

V and J are TRBV21-1 and TRBJ2-7; the D call of TRBD2 is as the table states it, not checked on the DNA. TRBV21-1 is a pseudogene. The CDR3 consists of 14 residues. The DNA for the CDR3 is TGTGCCTGTGAGGCAGGACTAGCGGGGACCGAGCAGTACGTC. Translating it yields CACEAGLAGTEQYV.

This clonotype ranks as medium-sized (0.01 to 0.1%). The V call is TRBV4-3, the J call TRBJ1-2, with D uncertain. This CDR3 region has 16 residues. Trimming cost V 1 base and J 7 bases, with 19 bases left between them. Germline assignment: CDR1 LGHNA and CDR2 YSLEER. CDR3 in amino acids: CASSQAAGSFLSGYTF. Written as DNA, the CDR3 is TGCGCCAGCAGCCAAGCCGCAGGATCTTTTCTGTCTGGCTACACCTTC.

By its share, this clonotype is medium-sized. This chain uses TRBV5-1 with TRBJ1-4; 8 bases fit TRBD1. J gave up 6 bases and V 4 bases, and 11 bases lay outside the gene matches. Germline-derived CDR1 and CDR2 are SGHRS and YFSETQ. The CDR3 totals 16 residues. In DNA, the CDR3 is TGCGCCAGCAGCCCCAATGGTGACAGGGGACATGAAAAACTGTTTTTT. Its translation: CASSPNGDRGHEKLFF.

This clonotype is classed as large. The chain links TRBV10-3 to TRBJ1-2; D unclear. The CDR3 sequence is 13 residues long. Trimming removed 3 bases at V and 1 base at J, with 6 bases between. Germline values: CDR1 ENHRY, CDR2 SYGVKD. Here the CDR3 DNA reads TGTGCCATCAGTGACCCAGTTAACTATGGCTACACCTTC. It codes for CAISDPVNYGYTF.

This clonotype occurred a few times. The chain links TRBV6-5 to TRBJ1-1; D is unresolved. Germline CDR1 MNHEY, CDR2 SVGAGI. Trimming cost V 5 bases and J 1 base, with 11 bases left between them. CDR3 size: 14 residues. CDR3 sequence (DNA): TGTGCCAGCAGTCGGTGGATGGGGAACACTGAAGCTTTCTTT. Translated, it gives CASSRWMGNTEAFF.